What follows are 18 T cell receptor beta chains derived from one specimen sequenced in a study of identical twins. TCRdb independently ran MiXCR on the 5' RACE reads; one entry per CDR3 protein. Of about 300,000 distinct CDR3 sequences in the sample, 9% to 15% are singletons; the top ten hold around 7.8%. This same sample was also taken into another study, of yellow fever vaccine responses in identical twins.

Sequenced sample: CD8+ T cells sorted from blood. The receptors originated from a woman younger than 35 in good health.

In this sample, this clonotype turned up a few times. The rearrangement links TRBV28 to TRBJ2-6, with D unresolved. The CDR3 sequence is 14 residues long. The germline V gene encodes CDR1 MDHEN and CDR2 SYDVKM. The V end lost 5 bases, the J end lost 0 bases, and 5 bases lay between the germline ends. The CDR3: CASSHNSGANVLTF. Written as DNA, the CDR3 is TGTGCCAGCAGTCACAACTCTGGGGCCAACGTCCTGACTTTC.

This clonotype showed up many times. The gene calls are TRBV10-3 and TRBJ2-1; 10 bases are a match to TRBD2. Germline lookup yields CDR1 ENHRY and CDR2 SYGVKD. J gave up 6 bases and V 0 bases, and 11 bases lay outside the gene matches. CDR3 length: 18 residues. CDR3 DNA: TGTGCCATCAGTGAGTCGACTCCGGCTAGCGGGAGTTTCAATGAGCAGTTCTTC. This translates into CAISESTPASGSFNEQFF.

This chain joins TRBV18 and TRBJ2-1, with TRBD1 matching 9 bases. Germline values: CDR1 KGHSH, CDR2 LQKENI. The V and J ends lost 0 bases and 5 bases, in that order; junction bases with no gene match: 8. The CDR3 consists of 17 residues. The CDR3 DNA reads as TGTGCCAGCTCACCACCCGCCCTACAGGGGGCTAACAATGAGCAGTTCTTC. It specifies CASSPPALQGANNEQFF. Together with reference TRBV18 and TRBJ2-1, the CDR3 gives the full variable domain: NAGVMQNPRHLVRRRGQEARLRCSPMKGHSHVYWYRQLPEEGLKFMVYLQKENIIDESGMPKERFSAEFPKEGPSILRIQQVVRGDSAAYFCASSPPALQGANNEQFFGPGTRLTVL.

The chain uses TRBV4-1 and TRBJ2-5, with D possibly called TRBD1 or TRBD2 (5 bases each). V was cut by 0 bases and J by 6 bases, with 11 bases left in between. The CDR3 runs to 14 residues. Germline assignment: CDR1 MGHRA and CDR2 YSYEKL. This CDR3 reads CASSQDGGAKTQYF. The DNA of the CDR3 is TGCGCCAGCAGCCAAGATGGGGGTGCGAAGACCCAGTACTTC.

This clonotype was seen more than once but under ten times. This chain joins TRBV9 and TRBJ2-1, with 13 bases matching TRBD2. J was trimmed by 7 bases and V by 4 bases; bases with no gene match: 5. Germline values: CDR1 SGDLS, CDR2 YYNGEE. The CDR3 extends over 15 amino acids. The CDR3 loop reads CASSTSGGGVNEQFF. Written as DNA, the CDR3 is TGTGCCAGCAGCACTAGCGGGGGGGGAGTAAATGAGCAGTTCTTC.

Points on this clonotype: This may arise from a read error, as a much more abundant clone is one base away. The CDR3: CSARGRVSGTETQYF. In DNA, the CDR3 is TGCAGTGCTAGAGGCCGGGTCTCCGGCACAGAAACGCAGTATTTT. The J gene is TRBJ2-3, the V gene TRBV20-1; no clear D. The germline V gene encodes CDR1 DFQATT and CDR2 SNEGSKA (reference sequence). This CDR3 has 15 residues.

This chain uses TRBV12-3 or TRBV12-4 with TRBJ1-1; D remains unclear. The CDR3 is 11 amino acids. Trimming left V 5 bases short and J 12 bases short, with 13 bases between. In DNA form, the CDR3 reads TGTGCCAGCAGTCTTGGACGATGGACTTTCTTT. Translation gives CASSLGRWTFF.

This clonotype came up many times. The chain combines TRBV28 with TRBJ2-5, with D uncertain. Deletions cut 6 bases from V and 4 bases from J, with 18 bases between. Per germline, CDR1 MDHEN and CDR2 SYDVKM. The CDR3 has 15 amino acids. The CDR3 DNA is TGTGCCAGCAGGTTCATACTGGGTGGTGGAGAGACCCAGTACTTC. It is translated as CASRFILGGGETQYF.

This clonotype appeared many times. The CDR3 coding sequence is TGTGCCAGCAGCTTAAGGGGAGCGGTCACCGGGGAGCTGTTTTTT. It encodes CASSLRGAVTGELFF. This chain joins TRBV7-9 and TRBJ2-2; D tentatively reads TRBD1 or TRBD2 (5 bases each). Germline lookup yields CDR1 SEHNR and CDR2 FQNEAQ (reference sequence). The germline V and J ends were trimmed by 2 bases and 4 bases, with 11 bases remaining between them. This CDR3 contains 15 residues.

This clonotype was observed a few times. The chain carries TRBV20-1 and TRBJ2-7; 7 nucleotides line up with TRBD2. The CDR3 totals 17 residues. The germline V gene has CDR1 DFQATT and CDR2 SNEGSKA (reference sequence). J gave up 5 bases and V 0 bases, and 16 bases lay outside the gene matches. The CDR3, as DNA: TGCAGTGCTAGAGATTATGGTAGGCCGGGAGGAGGCCACGAGCAGTACTTC. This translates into CSARDYGRPGGGHEQYF.

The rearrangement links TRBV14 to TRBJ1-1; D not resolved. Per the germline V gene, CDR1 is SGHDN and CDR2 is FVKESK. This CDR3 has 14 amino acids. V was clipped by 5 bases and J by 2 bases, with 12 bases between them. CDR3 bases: TGTGCCAGCAGCTGCAGACTCCATAACACTGAAGCTTTCTTT. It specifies CASSCRLHNTEAFF.

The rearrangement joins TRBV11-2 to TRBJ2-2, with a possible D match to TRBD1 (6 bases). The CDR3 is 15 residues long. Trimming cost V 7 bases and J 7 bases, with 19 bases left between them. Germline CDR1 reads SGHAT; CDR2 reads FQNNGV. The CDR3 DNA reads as TGTGCCAGCACCCTTTTAGGGGGAGAGGGCGGGGAGCTGTTTTTT. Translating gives CASTLLGGEGGELFF.

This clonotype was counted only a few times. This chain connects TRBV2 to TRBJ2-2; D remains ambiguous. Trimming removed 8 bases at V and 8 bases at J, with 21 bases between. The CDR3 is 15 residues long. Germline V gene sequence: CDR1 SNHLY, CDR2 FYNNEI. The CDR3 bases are TGTGCCAGCGGCAAAGCACGAGATTTGCCGGGGGAGCTGTTTTTT. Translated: CASGKARDLPGELFF.

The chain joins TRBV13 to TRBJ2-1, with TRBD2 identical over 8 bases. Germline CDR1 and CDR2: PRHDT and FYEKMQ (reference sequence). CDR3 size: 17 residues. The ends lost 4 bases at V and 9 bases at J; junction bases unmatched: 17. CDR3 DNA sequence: TGTGCCAGCAGCTCGACCCGGGCGGGGGGATTAGACGGTGAGCAGTTCTTC. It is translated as CASSSTRAGGLDGEQFF.

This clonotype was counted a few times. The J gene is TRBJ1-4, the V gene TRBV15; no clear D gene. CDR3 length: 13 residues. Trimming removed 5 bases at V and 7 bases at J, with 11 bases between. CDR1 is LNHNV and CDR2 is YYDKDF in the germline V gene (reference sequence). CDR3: CATSPPSGEKLFF. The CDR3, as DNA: TGTGCCACCAGCCCCCCGAGCGGTGAAAAACTGTTTTTT. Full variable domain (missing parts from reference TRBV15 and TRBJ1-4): DAMVIQNPRYQVTQFGKPVTLSCSQTLNHNVMYWYQQKSSQAPKLLFHYYDKDFNNEADTPDNFQSRRPNTSFCFLDIRSPGLGDTAMYLCATSPPSGEKLFFGSGTQLSVL.

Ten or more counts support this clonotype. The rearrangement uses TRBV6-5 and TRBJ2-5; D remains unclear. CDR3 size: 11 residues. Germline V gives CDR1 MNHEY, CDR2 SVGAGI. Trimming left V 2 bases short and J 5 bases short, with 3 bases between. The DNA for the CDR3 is TGTGCCAGCAGTTACGGGGAGACCCAGTACTTC. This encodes CASSYGETQYF.

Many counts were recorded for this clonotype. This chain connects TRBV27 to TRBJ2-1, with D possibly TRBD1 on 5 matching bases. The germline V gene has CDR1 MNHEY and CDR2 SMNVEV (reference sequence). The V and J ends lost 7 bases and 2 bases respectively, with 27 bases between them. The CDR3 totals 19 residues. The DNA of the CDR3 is TGTGCCAGCACCCCCGACAGACGAACCGACGAAGGGCCCTACAATGAGCAGTTCTTC. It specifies CASTPDRRTDEGPYNEQFF.

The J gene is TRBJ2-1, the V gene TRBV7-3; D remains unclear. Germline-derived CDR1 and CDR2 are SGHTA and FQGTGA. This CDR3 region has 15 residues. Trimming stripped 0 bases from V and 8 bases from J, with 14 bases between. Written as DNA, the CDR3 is TGTGCCAGCAGCTTAACAGGGTACCCTAGGGATGAGCAGTTCTTC. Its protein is CASSLTGYPRDEQFF.